A selection of T cell receptor beta chains follows, all from one sample in a study of T cell responses to AZD1222 COVID-19 vaccine. Profiled with immunoSEQ multiplex PCR; TCRdb holds only in-frame clones, not every one. The sample lists 120,000 or so clones; 80% to 90% were seen once. The input for sequencing was peripheral blood, taken on day 0 of AZD1222 vaccination. These TCRs come from an adult in good health. Each CDR3 is given with its conserved first and last residue. A D gene is named only where the DNA matches it firmly. Rows may omit the clone size; those that give it use once, few, many or a size class.

d_call	clone_size	cdr3_length	v_call	j_call	cdr3_nt	cdr3_aa
TRBD1	.	14	TRBV18	TRBJ1-2	TGTGCCAGCTCACCAGGACAGGGTAATTATGGCTACACCTTC	CASSPGQGNYGYTF
.	.	12	TRBV7-8	TRBJ1-2	TGTGCCAGCAGCCCTGACGGGGGCGGCTACACCTTC	CASSPDGGGYTF
.	.	17	TRBV7-2	TRBJ2-3	TGTGCCAGCAGCTTTTCGGCGGGCGCATATCGCACAGATACGCAGTATTTT	CASSFSAGAYRTDTQYF
TRBD1	.	13	TRBV6-4	TRBJ2-7	TGTGCCAGCAGCCCGGACAGGGTAGGGGAGCAGTACTTC	CASSPDRVGEQYF
.	.	16	TRBV6-5	TRBJ1-3	TGTGCCAGCAGTTACTCGAGCCTGACCATAGGAAACACCATATATTTT	CASSYSSLTIGNTIYF
.	.	10	TRBV29-1	TRBJ2-1	TGCAGCGGTCTCCACAATGAGCAGTTCTTC	CSGLHNEQFF
TRBD2	.	17	TRBV18	TRBJ2-1	TGTGCCAGCCGATTAGCGGGGGGACTTACGTCCTACAATGAGCAGTTCTTC	CASRLAGGLTSYNEQFF
.	.	11	TRBV19	TRBJ2-1	TGTGCCAGTAGATTGAACAATGAGCAGTTCTTC	CASRLNNEQFF
TRBD1	.	14	TRBV3-1/TRBV3-2	TRBJ1-1	TGTGCCAGCAGCACCCGACAGGGAGACACTGAAGCTTTCTTT	CASSTRQGDTEAFF
.	.	15	TRBV27	TRBJ2-7	TGTGCCAGCAGTTTATCCTTTGGCAGGGCCTACGAGCAGTACTTC	CASSLSFGRAYEQYF
.	.	12	TRBV12-3/TRBV12-4	TRBJ2-5	TGTGCCAGCAGTTTGGGGGACGAGACCCAGTACTTC	CASSLGDETQYF
.	.	14	TRBV20-1	TRBJ1-1	TGCAGTGCTAGTTCAGTGAGGAGGAACACTGAAGCTTTCTTT	CSASSVRRNTEAFF
.	.	15	TRBV28	TRBJ2-3	TGTGCCAGCAGTTTTTCGGCTAGGGACGGGGATACGCAGTATTTT	CASSFSARDGDTQYF
.	once	13	TRBV15	TRBJ1-6	TGTGCCACCAGCGGGCAGGGAGCGTCACCCCTCCACTTT	CATSGQGASPLHF
.	many	13	TRBV11-3	TRBJ1-1	TGTGCCAGCAGCTTAACGTGGGGCACTGAAGCTTTCTTT	CASSLTWGTEAFF
.	.	16	TRBV18	TRBJ1-3	TGTGCCAGCTCACCACCGAGGATACAACCTGGAAACACCATATATTTT	CASSPPRIQPGNTIYF
.	.	13	TRBV29-1	TRBJ2-1	TGCAGCGTTGCCCGGGAGTTGGTCAATGAGCAGTTCTTC	CSVARELVNEQFF
.	once	15	TRBV9	TRBJ2-3	TGTGCCAGCAGCGTAGATACTGGCCGCACGGGTACGCAGTATTTT	CASSVDTGRTGTQYF
TRBD1	.	15	TRBV3-1/TRBV3-2	TRBJ1-4	TGTGCCAGCAGCCCCGGACAGGGGGGGGGTGAAAAACTGTTTTTT	CASSPGQGGGEKLFF
.	once	14	TRBV5-8	TRBJ1-5	TGTGCCAGCAGCACGCGGGGGGCCGATCAGCCCCAGCATTTT	CASSTRGADQPQHF
TRBD1	.	15	TRBV11-1	TRBJ1-5	TGTGCCAGCAGCGCCGGGACAGCGAGCAATCAGCCCCAGCATTTT	CASSAGTASNQPQHF
TRBD1	.	17	TRBV9	TRBJ1-1	TGTGCCAGCAGCCCGGGACAGGGGCCAATTTGGAACACTGAAGCTTTCTTT	CASSPGQGPIWNTEAFF
.	.	14	TRBV25-1	TRBJ2-2	TGTGCCAGCAGTTCGACCCTGAACACCGGGGAGCTGTTTTTT	CASSSTLNTGELFF